This T cell receptor (beta chain) was profiled in a study of Graves' ophthalmopathy and Graves' hyperthyroidism (dated by TCRdb to about 2018). About the full investigation: Peripheral blood was collected at initial diagnosis, before any treatment. After sampling, hyperthyroidism patients received methimazole starting at 30 mg daily, and ophthalmopathy patients received high-dose intravenous methylprednisolone. TCR beta repertoire signatures were used to distinguish Graves' ophthalmopathy from Graves' hyperthyroidism and to predict progression to ophthalmopathy. In total, some 140 blood samples were TCR-sequenced: some 43 ophthalmopathy, under 80 hyperthyroidism and approximately 17 hyperthyroidism-to-ophthalmopathy patients. To explore V-J signatures that distinguish ophthalmopathy from hyperthyroidism, a discovery set of 95 to 100 patients was enrolled, made up of about 40 with ophthalmopathy and fewer than 60 with stable hyperthyroidism. The independent validation cohort included around 19 hyperthyroidism patients plus 17 patients who later progressed from hyperthyroidism to ophthalmopathy. In about six hyperthyroidism patients, T-cell repertoires of thyroid tissue and blood were compared. The paper as a whole reports these results and caveats: Among expanded thyroid clonotypes with frequency above 0.001, most also showed up in blood, which suggests that blood repertoires may reflect the thyroid immune response. In cross-validation, the 13-signature model distinguished ophthalmopathy from stable hyperthyroidism with around 86% sensitivity and roughly 84% specificity, while in the test set the corresponding values were approximately 79% and 70%. Sample size was not predetermined statistically, and investigators were not blinded to group allocation. In validation, the model predicted ophthalmopathy progression with about 71% sensitivity and about 73% specificity; some 13 predicted patients were CT-confirmed with GO in a median of approximately six months.

A patient counted as having stable hyperthyroidism if there was no progression to ophthalmopathy within 18 months of follow-up. Hyperthyroidism patients were newly diagnosed, with disease duration under 2 months, and aged 18 to 65 years. Anyone with other autoimmune diseases, uncontrolled infections, pregnancy or lactation was excluded from the study. Clinical symptoms, serum thyroxine, TRAb, thyroid ultrasound and orbital computed tomography were used for diagnosis. Ficoll-Paque density gradient centrifugation was used to isolate PBMCs from around 10 ml of fresh peripheral blood. Total RNA was extracted with Trizol reagent and quality-checked on an Agilent 2100 Bioanalyzer. As concerns this clonotype: No cognate antigen has been identified for it. Base-call qualities are not available, and no considerably larger clone is one nucleotide away.

Germline trimming: 4 bases from V, 9 bases from J; junction bases outside gene matches: 2. The CDR3 contains 12 residues, cysteine and phenylalanine counted. The CDR3 DNA has 36 bases and is translated from base 1. The germline V gene yields MNHEY for CDR1 and SVGAGI for CDR2. For repertoire sequencing, TCR beta CDR3 regions were amplified from RNA transcripts. A first-round RT-PCR used HTBI primers with the Qiagen OneStep RT-PCR kit, followed by a second-round multiplex PCR, size selection and purification. The libraries underwent paired-end sequencing with 100 bp reads on an Illumina HiSeq2000. On the study's bioinformatics: SOAPnuke was used to process the reads, removing any read that contained adapters or uncalled bases, had a mean Phred below 15, or lacked an exact match to the constant primer or identifier. COPE v1.2.5 was used to merge the high-quality paired reads. Unique nucleotide sequences were defined as clonotypes and aligned to IMGT TRB V, D and J references using MiTCR v1.1. Analysis was restricted to V-J combinations with a frequency above 0.0001, which covered roughly 99% of repertoires. For each V-J combination, a TCR clonal expansion and chaos score was defined as the ratio of F50 clonal expansion to chaos observed in the TCRdist matrix. Welch's t-statistics and random forest were used to narrow the features down to approximately twelve V-J combinations, which were then fed into a naive Bayes classifier. The Morisita-Horn index was used to measure how similar the thyroid and blood repertoires were. Using fastp at Q25 and MiXCR, TCRdb reprocessed the public reads and kept productive beta chains. Entries that share a CDR3 protein sequence are merged under the most common genes and DNA. In this record, the V and J calls reflect TCRdb's handling and not the investigators' own analysis. This sample comprises about 25,000 distinct CDR3 sequences, 45% to 60% of them detected only once. Roughly 6.5% of the sample belongs to the ten largest clones.

The chain was built from TRBV6-5 and TRBJ2-1, with 8 central nucleotides matching TRBD1. The sequence derives from an adult woman with stable Graves' hyperthyroidism. Material for sequencing was peripheral blood. The encoded CDR3 is CASSSGQGEQFF. The DNA sequence is as follows: TGTGCCAGCAGTTCAGGACAGGGTGAGCAGTTCTTC.